Shown below are 6 T cell receptor beta chains from a single sample sequenced in a study of T cells expressing NK-cell markers. Reanalyzing the 5' RACE reads, TCRdb keeps one entry per CDR3 protein, without DNA. Its table records approximately 460,000 distinct CDR3 sequences. The specimen sequenced was blood T cells: a sorted CD56 or NKG2C T cell subset, CD4+ or CD8+ T cells, or bulk PBMC T cells (not recorded which). Source of these receptors: a woman aged 18 to 75 in good health.

The chain is built from TRBV19 and TRBJ2-7; the D call from TCRdb, TRBD1, cannot be confirmed without DNA. Germline-derived CDR1 and CDR2 are LNHDA and SQIVND (reference sequence). The CDR3 spans 15 residues. The CDR3 region is CASSSPGQGTYEQYF.

The chain carries TRBV6-1 and TRBJ2-7. In germline, CDR1 is MNHNS, CDR2 SASEGT. The CDR3 runs 14 residues. The CDR3 here is CASSDREGPYEQYF.

The CDR3 reads CASSLPGAWNTEAFF. This chain uses TRBV5-6 with TRBJ1-1; there is no DNA to check the TCRdb D call of TRBD1. The CDR3 totals 15 residues. Germline loops: CDR1 SGHDT, CDR2 YYEEEE.

The chain combines TRBV29-1 with TRBJ2-5; TCRdb proposes TRBD2, but this gene call is untestable without DNA. Germline V CDR1 and CDR2: SQVTM, ANQGSEA. CDR3 length: 13 amino acids. CDR3 loop: CSVDRQGGETQYF.

The V call is TRBV2, the J call TRBJ2-3. Germline V lookup: CDR1 SNHLY, CDR2 FYNNEI. CDR3 size: 14 residues. The CDR3 here is CASTWGTSTDTQYF.

The J gene is TRBJ1-6, the V gene TRBV11-3; TCRdb selects TRBD1, and the lack of DNA leaves this call unchecked. CDR1 and CDR2 (germline): SGHNT, YENEEA. This CDR3 comprises 18 residues. CDR3 in amino acids: CASSSSTTRQGGDSPLHF.